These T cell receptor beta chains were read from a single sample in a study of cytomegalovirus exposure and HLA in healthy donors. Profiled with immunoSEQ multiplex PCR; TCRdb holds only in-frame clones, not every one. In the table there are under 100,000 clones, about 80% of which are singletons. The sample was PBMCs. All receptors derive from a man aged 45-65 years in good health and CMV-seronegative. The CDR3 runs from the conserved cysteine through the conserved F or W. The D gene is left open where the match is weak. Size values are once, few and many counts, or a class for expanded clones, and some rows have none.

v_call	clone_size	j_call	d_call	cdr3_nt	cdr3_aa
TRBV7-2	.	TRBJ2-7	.	TGTGCCAGCAGCCTCGTCGGAGAAGGCGAGCAGTACTTC	CASSLVGEGEQYF
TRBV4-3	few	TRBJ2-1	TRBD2	TGCGCCAGCAGCCAAGCGGGGGGGCCTGTGGATGAGCAGTTCTTC	CASSQAGGPVDEQFF
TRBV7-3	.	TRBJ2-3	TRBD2	TGTGCCAGCAGCGGAGCGGGGGGTCCAGATACGCAGTATTTT	CASSGAGGPDTQYF
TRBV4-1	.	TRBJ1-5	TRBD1	TGCGCCAGCAGCCAGCGTACAGACAGGGACAATCAGCCCCAGCATTTT	CASSQRTDRDNQPQHF
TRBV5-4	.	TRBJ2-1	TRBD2	TGTGCCAGCAGCTTCCCTAGCGGTGGATACAATGAGCAGTTCTTC	CASSFPSGGYNEQFF
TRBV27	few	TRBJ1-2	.	TGTGCCAGCAGCTCTTTAGGGGGTGGCTACACCTTC	CASSSLGGGYTF
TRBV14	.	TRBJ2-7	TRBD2	TGTGCCAGCAGCCTAAGACTAGCGGGTCCCTACGAGCAGTACTTC	CASSLRLAGPYEQYF
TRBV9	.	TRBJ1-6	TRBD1	TGTGCCAGCAGCGTAGCTGGGACAGGGCGTTCACCCCTCCACTTT	CASSVAGTGRSPLHF
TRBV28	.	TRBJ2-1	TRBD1	TGTGCCAGCAGTCCGGGGACAGGGGGACTGATTAGGAATGAGCAGTTCTTC	CASSPGTGGLIRNEQFF
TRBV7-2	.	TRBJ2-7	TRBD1	TGTGCCAGCAGGGGACAGGGCTCCTACGAGCAGTACTTC	CASRGQGSYEQYF
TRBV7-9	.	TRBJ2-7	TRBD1	TGTGCCAGCAGCCTCCGGGACAGGGGACGCGAGCAGTACTTC	CASSLRDRGREQYF
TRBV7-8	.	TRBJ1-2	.	TGTGCCAGCAGCCCGAGGGAAGGTTCTAAGGGCTACACCTTC	CASSPREGSKGYTF
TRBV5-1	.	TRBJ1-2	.	TGCGCCAGCAGCTTGGATCCCTCTGGCTACACCTTC	CASSLDPSGYTF
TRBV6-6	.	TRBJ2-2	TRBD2	TGTGCCAGCATTTCGGGGGGGGTCGCCGGGGAGCTGTTTTTT	CASISGGVAGELFF
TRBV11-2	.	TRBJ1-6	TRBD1	TGTGCCAGCAGCCCAACCGGGACAGGGATTTATTATTCACCCCTCCACTTT	CASSPTGTGIYYSPLHF
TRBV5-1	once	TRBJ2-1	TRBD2	TGCGCCAGCAGCTTGAGCCGCTCGGGGGGGAATGAGCAGTTCTTC	CASSLSRSGGNEQFF
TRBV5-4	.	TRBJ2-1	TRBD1	TGTGCCAGCAGCCAACCTGCAACAGGGGCAAATGAGCAGTTCTTC	CASSQPATGANEQFF
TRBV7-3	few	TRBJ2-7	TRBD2	TGTGCCAGCAGCCCTGGACTAGCGGCCGGGTACGAGCAGTACTTC	CASSPGLAAGYEQYF
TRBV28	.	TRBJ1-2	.	TGTGCCAGCACCGCACAGGACGGTTACTATGGCTACACCTTC	CASTAQDGYYGYTF
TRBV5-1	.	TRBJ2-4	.	TGCGCCAGCAGCTTGGACACTATTGCCAAAAACATTCAGTACTTC	CASSLDTIAKNIQYF
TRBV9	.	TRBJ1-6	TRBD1	TGTGCCAGCAGCGGGGGACAGGGGGCAGTGGATTCACCCCTCCACTTT	CASSGGQGAVDSPLHF
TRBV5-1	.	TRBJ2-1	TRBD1	TGCGCCAGCAGCTTGGGATGGACAGGGGGTATCATGAACAATGAGCAGTTCTTC	CASSLGWTGGIMNNEQFF
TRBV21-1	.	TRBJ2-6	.	TGTGCCAGCAGCACCCGAGGGGGCCCTGGGGCCAACGTCCTGACTTTC	CASSTRGGPGANVLTF
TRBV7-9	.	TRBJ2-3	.	TGTGCCAGCAGCTTAGGGTCAGGCACAGATACGCAGTATTTT	CASSLGSGTDTQYF
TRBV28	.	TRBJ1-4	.	TGTGCCAGCAGATCTCCCAGGGGAGTAGACGAAAAACTGTTTTTT	CASRSPRGVDEKLFF
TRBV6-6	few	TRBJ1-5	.	TGTGCCAGCAGTTACTCGAGTGGAGAACAGCCCCAGCATTTT	CASSYSSGEQPQHF
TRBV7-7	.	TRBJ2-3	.	TGTGCTAGCAGCTTTGGGCTATCTAGCACAGATACGCAGTATTTT	CASSFGLSSTDTQYF
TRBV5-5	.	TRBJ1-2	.	TGTGCCAGCAGCTTGGGGGCTCCCCTAAATGGCTACACCTTC	CASSLGAPLNGYTF
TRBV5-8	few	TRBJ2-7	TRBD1	TGTGCCAGCAGCGTATCAGGGGGCAGCGACGAGCAGTACTTC	CASSVSGGSDEQYF
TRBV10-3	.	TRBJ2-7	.	TGTGCCATCAGTGAGTCTCTTGGGGGGAGCTACGAGCAGTACTTC	CAISESLGGSYEQYF
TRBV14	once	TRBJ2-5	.	TGTGCCAGCAGCCAAGCTACCGGGATCAGGGGCACGGAGACCCAGTACTTC	CASSQATGIRGTETQYF
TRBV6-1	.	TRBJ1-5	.	TGTGCCAGCAACCCGGGCCGGGACACAAATCAGCCCCAGCATTTT	CASNPGRDTNQPQHF
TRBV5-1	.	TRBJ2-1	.	TGCGCCAGCAGCCTCTCTCTTTACAATGAGCAGTTCTTC	CASSLSLYNEQFF
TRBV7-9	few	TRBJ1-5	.	TGTGCCAGCAGCTTAGGCACTTATCAGCCCCAGCATTTT	CASSLGTYQPQHF